These T cell receptor beta chains were read from a single sample in a study of cytomegalovirus exposure and HLA in healthy donors. Profiling relied on immunoSEQ multiplex PCR, and the TCRdb table lists in-frame clones only, not all of them. The sample carries about 100,000 clones, roughly 76% recorded once. Sequencing was carried out using PBMCs. Receptors originate from a woman aged 55-69 years in good health and CMV-seropositive. Both conserved end residues are part of each CDR3. A D gene is named only where the DNA matches it firmly. Some rows mark clone size as missing; the rest say once, few, many or name a class of expanded clone.

d_gene	j_gene	len	abundance	v_gene	CDR3nt	CDR3aa
TRBD1	TRBJ2-2	14	.	TRBV19	TGTGCCAGTACTCGACAGGGGATGGCCGGGGAGCTGTTTTTT	CASTRQGMAGELFF
.	TRBJ2-3	15	.	TRBV5-1	TGCGCCAGCAGCTTGGGCTCTCAGAGCACAGATACGCAGTATTTT	CASSLGSQSTDTQYF
.	TRBJ1-3	17	.	TRBV7-9	TGTGCCAGCAGCTGGGGTGCGGGCCAGAGCTCTGGAAACACCATATATTTT	CASSWGAGQSSGNTIYF
.	TRBJ2-7	15	.	TRBV27	TGTGCCAGCAGTAATCCACCAGGAGGGCTTCACGAGCAGTACTTC	CASSNPPGGLHEQYF
TRBD2	TRBJ2-7	16	.	TRBV6-6	TGTGCCAGCAGCCGAGGACTAGCGGGATTTGGTTACGAGCAGTACTTC	CASSRGLAGFGYEQYF
.	TRBJ2-2	15	.	TRBV28	TGTGCCAGCCGTTCGATTACATCAAACACCGGGGAGCTGTTTTTT	CASRSITSNTGELFF
TRBD1	TRBJ2-1	13	.	TRBV6-1	TGTGCCAGCAGTGCCCAGGGGGCAGGGGAGCAGTTCTTC	CASSAQGAGEQFF
TRBD1	TRBJ1-5	13	.	TRBV5-1	TGCGCCAGCAGCCTAACAGGGGTTTGGCCCCAGCATTTT	CASSLTGVWPQHF
TRBD2	TRBJ2-7	16	.	TRBV27	TGTGCCAGCAGTTCCTCCGCGCGGGAGCTCGCCTACGAGCAGTACTTC	CASSSSARELAYEQYF
.	TRBJ1-5	15	few	TRBV5-8	TGTGCCAGCAGCTTTTTGGGAGGCATCAATCAGCCCCAGCATTTT	CASSFLGGINQPQHF
TRBD2	TRBJ2-7	15	.	TRBV9	TGTGCCAGCAGCGTAGGTAGTAGCGGGTCCTACGAGCAGTACTTC	CASSVGSSGSYEQYF
.	TRBJ2-2	16	.	TRBV13	TGTGCCAGCAGCTTTATACTAGCTGGGAACACCGGGGAGCTGTTTTTT	CASSFILAGNTGELFF
.	TRBJ2-1	15	.	TRBV7-3	TGTGCCAGCAGCCAAGACAGCAGCTCCTACAATGAGCAGTTCTTC	CASSQDSSSYNEQFF
TRBD1	TRBJ2-7	13	.	TRBV29-1	TGCAGCGTTCGGACAGGGACCGTTTACGAGCAGTACTTC	CSVRTGTVYEQYF
.	TRBJ2-7	13	.	TRBV7-3	TGTGCCAGCAGCTTCGGGACTGACTACGAGCAGTACTTC	CASSFGTDYEQYF
TRBD1	TRBJ1-2	16	.	TRBV19	TGTGCCAGTACAGTCAGGATCCGACAGGGGGAGGGTGGCTACACCTTC	CASTVRIRQGEGGYTF
TRBD2	TRBJ2-1	13	.	TRBV5-1	TGCGCCAGCAGTACTAGCGTCGACAATGAGCAGTTCTTC	CASSTSVDNEQFF
.	TRBJ1-4	12	.	TRBV6-1	TGTGCCAGCAGTGAAGTTTGGGTTGAGGTGTTTTTT	CASSEVWVEVFF
TRBD2	TRBJ2-1	18	.	TRBV5-3	TGTGCCAGAAGGATCGGGACTAGCGGAGGCAGGGAGCGTAATGAGCAGTTCTTC	CARRIGTSGGRERNEQFF
TRBD2	TRBJ2-1	15	few	TRBV5-4	TGTGCCAGCAGCTTGACTAGCGGGAGTGAGAATGAGCAGTTCTTC	CASSLTSGSENEQFF
.	TRBJ1-1	13	.	TRBV18	TGTGCCAGCTCACCGGGGGGGAACACTGAAGCTTTCTTT	CASSPGGNTEAFF
TRBD2	TRBJ2-1	15	once	TRBV11-2	TGTGCCAGCAGCTACGGTGGGACTAGCGAGAATGAGCAGTTCTTC	CASSYGGTSENEQFF
TRBD1	TRBJ1-5	16	.	TRBV19	TGTGCCAGTAGTAGCCCGGGGACAGCTAGCAATCAGCCCCAGCATTTT	CASSSPGTASNQPQHF
.	TRBJ2-2	14	.	TRBV19	TGTGCCAGTATAGAAAGATCGAACACCGGGGAGCTGTTTTTT	CASIERSNTGELFF
TRBD1	TRBJ2-7	11	.	TRBV4-2	TGTGCCAGCAGCGTCCAGGGGGAGCAGTACTTT	CASSVQGEQYF
.	TRBJ2-6	16	.	TRBV4-1	TGCGCCAGCAGCCTCATTACAGGGTCCTTGGCCAACGTCCTGACTTTC	CASSLITGSLANVLTF
.	TRBJ1-1	14	.	TRBV11-2	TGTGCCAGCAGTTTCCGCCGCGGGGGCTGGGAGGCTTTCTTT	CASSFRRGGWEAFF
.	TRBJ1-5	14	.	TRBV19	TGTGCCAGTAGTACACAGGGTGGTACTCAGCCCCAGCATTTT	CASSTQGGTQPQHF
.	TRBJ2-1	16	.	TRBV9	TGTGCCAGCAGCGTCGCCGTAGCGGAAACTGGTAATGAGCAGTTCTTC	CASSVAVAETGNEQFF
.	TRBJ2-1	17	.	TRBV4-1	TGCGCCAGCAGCCAAGAGGGAGGTACCCCCCCCTACAATGAGCAGTTCTTC	CASSQEGGTPPYNEQFF
.	TRBJ2-5	14	.	TRBV7-9	TGTGCCAGCAGCCCGAGGACATTCCAAGAGACCCAGTACTTC	CASSPRTFQETQYF
.	TRBJ1-1	14	.	TRBV5-1	TGCGCCAGCAGCTTGGCCCCGGTGAACACTGAAGCTTTCTTT	CASSLAPVNTEAFF
TRBD1	TRBJ1-4	14	.	TRBV7-9	TGTTCCAGCAGGTCGACAGGGACTAATGAAAAACTGTTTTTT	CSSRSTGTNEKLFF
.	TRBJ2-3	13	.	TRBV5-1	TGCGCCAGCAGCCTAAATAGGGGGGATACGCAGTATTTT	CASSLNRGDTQYF
.	TRBJ1-1	13	few	TRBV7-6	TGTGCCAGCAGCTTAGCGAGACAGAGAGAAGCTTTCTTT	CASSLARQREAFF
.	TRBJ2-3	17	once	TRBV4-1	TGCGCCAGCAGCCAAGAAGTTAGTGGGGTCGGGGCAGATACGCAGTATTTT	CASSQEVSGVGADTQYF
.	TRBJ1-4	13	.	TRBV11-1	TGTGCCAGCAGCTTGAGGTTCTCCGAAAAACTGTTTTTT	CASSLRFSEKLFF
.	TRBJ2-5	12	.	TRBV5-1	TGCGCCAGTCGGGACAACCAAGAGACCCAGTACTTC	CASRDNQETQYF
TRBD2	TRBJ2-2	14	.	TRBV7-9	TGTGCCAGCAGCTCCCCGGGGGGCACCGGGGAGCTGTTTTTT	CASSSPGGTGELFF
TRBD2	TRBJ2-7	15	few	TRBV7-3	TGTGCCAGCAGCTTAGGGCTAGCGGGAGGGTACGAGCAGTACTTC	CASSLGLAGGYEQYF
.	TRBJ1-5	14	.	TRBV12-1	TGTGCCAGCAGCTTTGTGGGCCCTGGACAGCCCCAGCATTTT	CASSFVGPGQPQHF
TRBD2	TRBJ2-1	15	.	TRBV7-9	TGTGCCAGCAGGAGTGGCGGGAGGGCCCTCTCAGAGCAGTTCTTC	CASRSGGRALSEQFF
TRBD2	TRBJ2-3	17	.	TRBV7-6	TGTGCCAGCAGCTTAGGAAGTAGCGGGAGGGCCATAGATACGCAGTATTTT	CASSLGSSGRAIDTQYF
TRBD2	TRBJ2-5	19	.	TRBV18	TGTGCCAGCTCACCACCGGGACTAGCGGGACCTGAGTACCAAGAGACCCAGTACTTC	CASSPPGLAGPEYQETQYF
.	TRBJ1-5	14	.	TRBV4-1	TGCGCCAGCAGCCCCGGGAGGGACAATCAGCCCCAGCATTTT	CASSPGRDNQPQHF
.	TRBJ1-2	13	few	TRBV6-1	TGTGCCAGCATTACCACAGGGAACTATGGCTACACCTTC	CASITTGNYGYTF
.	TRBJ2-1	13	.	TRBV30	TGTGCCTGGAGTGTAACAGTTTACAATGAGCAGTTCTTC	CAWSVTVYNEQFF
.	TRBJ2-7	14	.	TRBV18	TGTGCCAGCTCAGCCGGCAGGGACTCCACCGAGCAGTACTTC	CASSAGRDSTEQYF
.	TRBJ2-3	15	.	TRBV6-5	TGTGCCAGCAGTTATTCCGGTGCCCGCGCAGATACGCAGTATTTT	CASSYSGARADTQYF
.	TRBJ2-7	16	.	TRBV28	TGTGCCAGCAGTTTTACGCTATCGGGGAAGGGATACGAGCAGTACTTC	CASSFTLSGKGYEQYF
TRBD1	TRBJ2-1	15	.	TRBV9	TGTGCCAGCAGCGTAGGACAGGGGGTGGGCAATGAGCAGTTCTTC	CASSVGQGVGNEQFF
TRBD2	TRBJ2-5	14	.	TRBV28	TGTGCCACCAGCAGGACTAGCGGTGGGGAGACCCAGTACTTC	CATSRTSGGETQYF
TRBD2	TRBJ2-3	17	.	TRBV5-1	TGCGCCAGCGGACGGGGACTAGCGGGAGAATATGGAGATACGCAGTATTTT	CASGRGLAGEYGDTQYF
.	TRBJ2-5	12	.	TRBV18	TGTGCCAGCTCACTCGGGGTAGAGACCCAGTACTTC	CASSLGVETQYF